Following are 16 T cell receptor beta chains from one sample sequenced in a study of shared T cell receptors in the human thymus. TCRdb keeps only in-frame clones here, not all; method: immunoSEQ multiplex PCR. The sample contains approximately 760,000 clones, 70% to 90% of which appear only once. The sample also formed part of further work on human thymus T cells.

Sequencing was performed on thymocytes. Receptors originate from a girl in the first two years of life with a congenital heart defect.

The chain is built from TRBV5-6 and TRBJ1-1; unclear D gene. Germline values: CDR1 SGHDT, CDR2 YYEEEE. Trimming shortened V by 4 bases and J by 4 bases, and 8 bases separated the two germline ends. The CDR3 runs 12 residues. The chain's CDR3 is CASSPHSTEAFF. The CDR3 DNA sequence: TGTGCCAGCAGCCCGCACTCCACTGAAGCTTTCTTT.

The gene calls are TRBV5-8 and TRBJ1-1; 7 nucleotides line up with TRBD1. With V trimmed by 2 bases and J by 1 base, 5 bases remained unmatched. Germline CDR1 and CDR2: SGHTS and YDEGEE. There are 15 residues in the CDR3. CDR3 loop: CASSLPRGKNTEAFF. DNA for the CDR3: TGTGCCAGCAGCTTACCCAGGGGGAAGAACACTGAAGCTTTCTTT.

This clone was detected once. The V gene is TRBV27, the J gene TRBJ2-5; 7 nucleotides match TRBD1. V dropped 4 bases and J dropped 2; count of bases not matched to a gene: 4. Germline loops: CDR1 MNHEY, CDR2 SMNVEV (reference sequence). The CDR3 spans 14 residues. The CDR3 loop reads CASSWTGTQETQYF. CDR3 nucleotides: TGTGCCAGCAGTTGGACAGGAACACAAGAGACCCAGTACTTC.

The rearrangement joins TRBV4-1 to TRBJ1-1; 12 bases map to TRBD1. The length of the CDR3 is 19 residues. With 2 bases clipped from V and 5 bases from J, the junction kept 15 bases outside the gene matches. Germline values: CDR1 MGHRA, CDR2 YSYEKL. This CDR3 is CASSQIRDRGREDCTEAFF. The CDR3, as DNA: TGCGCCAGCAGCCAAATCCGGGACAGGGGGCGCGAAGATTGTACTGAAGCTTTCTTT.

This chain joins TRBV10-3 and TRBJ2-7; 8 positions match TRBD2. Losses at the gene ends were 6 bases for V and 3 bases for J; bases not matched to a gene: 10. There are 15 residues in the CDR3. Germline V gene sequence: CDR1 ENHRY, CDR2 SYGVKD. CDR3 loop: CAISPGGSGDYEQYF. CDR3 nucleotides: TGTGCCATCAGCCCCGGGGGTAGCGGGGACTACGAGCAGTACTTC.

This clone was observed a few times. This chain links TRBV5-6 with TRBJ2-7, with a possible D match to TRBD2 (5 bases). CDR1 and CDR2 (germline): SGHDT, YYEEEE. CDR3 length equals 12 residues. V was shortened by 5 bases and J by 7 bases, with 13 bases between the two germline ends. The chain's CDR3 is CASRSGKGEQYF. CDR3 nucleotide sequence: TGTGCCAGCAGATCCGGGAAGGGAGAGCAGTACTTC.

In this sample, this clone turned up once. The rearrangement uses TRBV4-3 and TRBJ2-2; 7 bases are shared with TRBD1. This CDR3 is built from 19 residues. With 4 bases clipped from V and 4 bases from J, the junction kept 18 bases outside the gene matches. CDR1 is LGHNA and CDR2 is YSLEER in the germline V gene. The DNA of the CDR3 is TGCGCCAGCAGCCGAAGGTGGGGACAGCGCTTCCCCCCCACCGGGGAGCTGTTTTTT. It encodes CASSRRWGQRFPPTGELFF.

This clone was seen only once. V and J are TRBV14 and TRBJ1-6; D unresolved. The CDR3 totals 14 residues. V was cut by 0 bases and J by 13 bases, with 13 bases left in between. From germline, CDR1 is SGHDN and CDR2 FVKESK. The CDR3 coding sequence is TGTGCCAGCAGCCAAGAGACTTGTGAAGATCCCCTCCACTTT. Translated: CASSQETCEDPLHF. Using reference TRBV14 and TRBJ1-6 for the parts outside the CDR3, the full variable domain is EAGVTQFPSHSVIEKGQTVTLRCDPISGHDNLYWYRRVMGKEIKFLLHFVKESKQDESGMPNNRFLAERTGGTYSTLKVQPAELEDSGVYFCASSQETCEDPLHFGNGTRLTVT.

The genes are TRBV28 and TRBJ1-2; D call uncertain. CDR1 and CDR2 from the germline V gene are MDHEN and SYDVKM. The CDR3 has 12 residues. Trimming left V 4 bases short and J 8 bases short, with 11 bases between. CDR3 sequence (DNA): TGTGCCAGCAGTTCTGAGCGGCGGGGCTACACCTTC. Translated: CASSSERRGYTF.

V is TRBV5-6 and J is TRBJ2-7, with a weak D call TRBD2 (7 bases). CDR1 and CDR2 from the germline V gene are SGHDT and YYEEEE. The CDR3 runs to 15 residues. V lost 4 bases, J lost 2 bases, and 16 bases lay in between. The CDR3 spells CASSHMGGHTYEQYF. CDR3 bases: TGTGCCAGCAGCCACATGGGGGGGCACACCTACGAGCAGTACTTC.

V gene TRBV5-5 combines with J gene TRBJ1-6, with no clear D. V was cut by 4 bases and J by 2 bases, with 13 bases left in between. The length of the CDR3 is 16 residues. From germline, CDR1 is SGHKS and CDR2 YYEKEE (reference sequence). The CDR3 DNA reads as TGTGCCAGCAGCGTTAAACGGTCCCCCTATAATTCACCCCTCCACTTT. It is translated as CASSVKRSPYNSPLHF.

The rearrangement uses TRBV6-5 and TRBJ1-5; no clear D. V was pared by 1 base and J by 10 bases, with 2 bases between. The length of the CDR3 is 10 residues. Per germline, CDR1 MNHEY and CDR2 SVGAGI. The CDR3 coding sequence is TGTGCCAGCAGTTACTTACCCCAGCATTTT. This codes for CASSYLPQHF.

V gene TRBV10-3 combines with J gene TRBJ2-3; 16 bases fit TRBD2. Trimming cost V 8 bases and J 5 bases; bases outside gene matches: 13. This CDR3 is built from 18 residues. CDR1 ENHRY and CDR2 SYGVKD come from the germline V gene. For the CDR3, the DNA is TGTGCCATCGGATCAACCGGGACTAGCGGGGGGGCCGAAGATACGCAGTATTTT. As protein: CAIGSTGTSGGAEDTQYF.

The chain links TRBV6-1 to TRBJ1-5; D call uncertain. With 5 bases removed from V and 0 bases from J, the gap between germline ends came to 11 bases. Germline V gene sequence: CDR1 MNHNS, CDR2 SASEGT. The CDR3 runs to 15 residues. The CDR3 is CASSLGLYSNQPQHF. CDR3 sequence (DNA): TGTGCCAGCAGTTTAGGACTGTATAGCAATCAGCCCCAGCATTTT.

The gene calls are TRBV29-1 and TRBJ1-2; weak D call: TRBD1 (6 bases). Trimming pared 5 bases from V and 5 bases from J, leaving 15 bases between. The CDR3 has 13 residues. Looked up from germline, CDR1 is SQVTM and CDR2 is ANQGSEA. As DNA, the CDR3 is TGCAGCGTTCGAGGGGGGGCCCGGTATGGCTACACCTTC. Amino acid sequence: CSVRGGARYGYTF.

The CDR3 region is CASRPTRQGEKNTEAFF. The CDR3 nucleotides read TGTGCCAGCAGACCCACTCGACAGGGCGAAAAGAACACTGAAGCTTTCTTT. This chain links TRBV7-2 with TRBJ1-1; 7 bases fit TRBD1. The V segment lost 6 bases and the J segment 1 base; nucleotides outside the gene matches: 14. Germline V gene data show CDR1 as SGHTA and CDR2 as FQGNSA. The CDR3 covers 17 residues.